One sample yielded the 18 T cell receptor beta chains listed below, sequenced in a study of blood T cell repertoires in COVID-19. Profiled with immunoSEQ multiplex PCR; TCRdb holds only in-frame clones, not every one. The table records about 290,000 clones, roughly 88% of them present only once. The sequenced sample consisted of peripheral blood. The receptors were sampled from a woman under 40 with active or convalescent COVID-19.

This clone was counted once. The chain has TRBV19 and TRBJ2-5, with TRBD1 matching over 7 bases. In germline, CDR1 is LNHDA, CDR2 SQIVND (reference sequence). There are 13 residues in the CDR3. The V gene end was trimmed by 8 bases and the J gene end by 2 bases; junction bases not matched to a gene: 5. In DNA form, the CDR3 reads TGTGCCAGTTCTTCGACAGGGCAAGAGACCCAGTACTTC. It translates to CASSSTGQETQYF.

V gene TRBV9 combines with J gene TRBJ2-5, with D possibly being TRBD2 (5 bases). The CDR3 is 15 residues long. Germline V gene lookup returns CDR1 SGDLS and CDR2 YYNGEE. The germline V and J ends were trimmed by 4 bases and 5 bases, with 18 bases remaining between them. DNA for the CDR3: TGTGCCAGCAGCCGTGGACTCCCCGGTGGGGAGACCCAGTACTTC. Translated, it gives CASSRGLPGGETQYF.

The gene calls are TRBV6-4 and TRBJ1-1, with D perhaps matching TRBD1 (6 bases). The germline CDR1 and CDR2 sequences are MRHNA and SNTAGT. This CDR3 is 15 amino acids long. V lost 2 bases and J 4 bases, leaving 14 bases between the germline ends. CDR3 region: CASSDPAGGVTEAFF. CDR3 coding DNA: TGTGCCAGCAGTGACCCCGCGGGGGGCGTCACTGAAGCTTTCTTT.

The chain has TRBV29-1 and TRBJ1-4; 8 positions agree with TRBD1. The CDR3 runs 13 residues. The germline V gene encodes CDR1 SQVTM and CDR2 ANQGSEA. The junction had 6 bases not matched to a gene; V was cut back by 7 bases and J by 5 bases. The CDR3 DNA follows: TGCAGCGGCCGGGACAGGAGAAATGAAAAACTGTTTTTT. Translated: CSGRDRRNEKLFF.

The chain is built from TRBV13 and TRBJ2-5; D is perhaps TRBD1 (6 bases). The CDR3 length is 14 residues. The ends were cut back, 1 base at V and 1 base at J, with 7 bases in the middle. Germline CDR1 and CDR2: PRHDT and FYEKMQ (reference sequence). The CDR3 sequence is CASSLDRAQETQYF. CDR3 bases: TGTGCCAGCAGCTTAGACAGGGCCCAAGAGACCCAGTACTTC. Complete variable domain (other parts from reference TRBV13 and TRBJ2-5): AAGVIQSPRHLIKEKRETATLKCYPIPRHDTVYWYQQGPGQDPQFLISFYEKMQSDKGSIPDRFSAQQFSDYHSELNMSSLELGDSALYFCASSLDRAQETQYFGPGTRLLVL.

The V and J genes are TRBV5-1 and TRBJ2-5; D might be TRBD2 (5 bases). In germline, CDR1 is SGHRS, CDR2 YFSETQ. V was cut by 4 bases and J by 2 bases, with 9 bases left in between. This CDR3 spans 13 amino acids. The DNA for the CDR3 is TGCGCCAGCAGCCGGGGTTCACAAGAGACCCAGTACTTC. Amino acid sequence: CASSRGSQETQYF.

The chain combines TRBV5-4 with TRBJ2-7, with D maybe TRBD2 (6 bases). Germline lookup yields CDR1 SGHNT and CDR2 YYREEE (reference sequence). CDR3 length equals 14 residues. The V end lost 3 bases, the J end lost 4 bases, and 14 bases lay between the germline ends. The chain's CDR3 is CASSSRDLPYEQYF. The DNA of the CDR3 is TGTGCCAGCAGCTCCCGGGACTTGCCTTACGAGCAGTACTTC.

The rearrangement links TRBV30 to TRBJ1-6; 8 bases fit TRBD1. Germline CDR1 and CDR2: GTSNPN and SVGIG (reference sequence). V lost 4 bases to trimming and J lost 7 bases; unmatched junction nucleotides: 6. The CDR3 sequence is 14 residues long. CDR3 coding DNA: TGTGCCTGGACCCAAGGACAGGGAAATTCACCCCTCCACTTT. Translated: CAWTQGQGNSPLHF.

The chain joins TRBV5-4 to TRBJ2-2; D unresolved. The CDR3 totals 14 residues. V shed 4 bases and J shed 2 bases, with 9 bases lying between them. The germline V gene encodes CDR1 SGHNT and CDR2 YYREEE (reference sequence). The CDR3 bases are TGTGCCAGCAGCCCCCTGGCCAACACCGGGGAGCTGTTTTTT. This sequence encodes CASSPLANTGELFF.

The genes are TRBV7-9 and TRBJ1-6; D may be TRBD1 (5 bases). The CDR3 is 17 residues long. Germline V gene data show CDR1 as SEHNR and CDR2 as FQNEAQ (reference sequence). V dropped 4 bases and J dropped 10 bases, with 23 bases sitting between them. CDR3 DNA sequence: TGTGCCAGCAGCTCACATAGGTGGGGCTCCCAGGAATCACCCCTCCACTTT. Translated: CASSSHRWGSQESPLHF. The full variable domain, its missing parts supplied by reference TRBV7-9 and TRBJ1-6, is DTGVSQNPRHKITKRGQNVTFRCDPISEHNRLYWYRQTLGQGPEFLTYFQNEAQLEKSRLLSDRFSAERPKGSFSTLEIQRTEQGDSAMYLCASSSHRWGSQESPLHFGNGTRLTVT.

J is TRBJ1-4 and V is TRBV28; 9 bases align to TRBD1. The germline CDR1 and CDR2 sequences are MDHEN and SYDVKM. The CDR3 is made up of 15 amino acids. Unmatched junction bases numbered 8, after V lost 4 bases and J lost 8 bases. The CDR3 is CASSSSGTGIEKLFF. The CDR3 DNA reads TGTGCCAGCAGTTCCTCCGGGACAGGGATCGAAAAACTGTTTTTT.

The rearrangement uses TRBV7-2 and TRBJ2-3, with 8 bases identical to TRBD2. The CDR3 has 16 residues. J was trimmed by 3 bases and V by 5 bases; bases with no gene match: 10. In germline, CDR1 is SGHTA, CDR2 FQGNSA. CDR3 in amino acids: CASSLLRGGLTDTQYF. In DNA form, the CDR3 reads TGTGCCAGCAGCCTTCTTCGGGGGGGGTTAACAGATACGCAGTATTTT. The full variable domain, in which reference TRBV7-2 and TRBJ2-3 provide the parts outside the CDR3, is GAGVSQSPSNKVTEKGKDVELRCDPISGHTALYWYRQSLGQGLEFLIYFQGNSAPDKSGLPSDRFSAERTGGSVSTLTIQRTQQEDSAVYLCASSLLRGGLTDTQYFGPGTRLTVL.

Only one count was recorded for this clone. This chain uses TRBV14 with TRBJ2-2; 7 bases line up with TRBD1. This CDR3 contains 17 residues. V was pared by 1 base and J by 4 bases, with 9 bases of the junction left unmatched. Germline CDR1 reads SGHDN; CDR2 reads FVKESK. The chain's CDR3 is CASSQVPGQSSTGELFF. In DNA, the CDR3 is TGTGCCAGCAGCCAAGTACCGGGACAGTCTAGCACCGGGGAGCTGTTTTTT.

The V call is TRBV5-1, the J call TRBJ2-7; 7 bases fit TRBD2. The junction had 10 bases not matched to a gene; V was cut back by 2 bases and J by 8 bases. The CDR3 length is 14 residues. The germline V gene has CDR1 SGHRS and CDR2 YFSETQ. The CDR3 nucleotides read TGCGCCAGCAGCTTCCCCGAGGGAGGGGCTCAGCAGTACTTC. As protein: CASSFPEGGAQQYF.

The chain recombines TRBV7-2 with TRBJ1-6; D ambiguous. The CDR3 extends over 14 amino acids. Germline CDR1 reads SGHTA; CDR2 reads FQGNSA. V lost 3 bases, J lost 4 bases, and 7 bases lay in between. The CDR3 DNA reads as TGTGCCAGCAGCTTCTCAGGATATAATTCACCCCTCCACTTT. Translated: CASSFSGYNSPLHF.

The chain combines TRBV28 with TRBJ1-3, with 8 bases that match TRBD1. The V gene's germline CDR1 is MDHEN and CDR2 SYDVKM. The CDR3 has 15 residues. The V and J ends lost 7 bases and 2 bases, in that order; junction bases with no gene match: 7. The CDR3: CASTLMTGAGNTIYF. The DNA of the CDR3 is TGTGCCAGCACCCTCATGACAGGGGCTGGAAACACCATATATTTT.

The chain employs TRBV7-9 and TRBJ1-1, with a weak D call TRBD1 (6 bases). In germline, CDR1 is SEHNR, CDR2 FQNEAQ (reference sequence). CDR3 length: 13 amino acids. V was pared by 4 bases and J by 6 bases, with 12 bases between. For the CDR3, the DNA is TGTGCCAGCAGCTCCACGGGGGGCTCTGAAGCTTTCTTT. This codes for CASSSTGGSEAFF. Looking up the rest from reference TRBV7-9 and TRBJ1-1 gives the full variable domain: DTGVSQNPRHKITKRGQNVTFRCDPISEHNRLYWYRQTLGQGPEFLTYFQNEAQLEKSRLLSDRFSAERPKGSFSTLEIQRTEQGDSAMYLCASSSTGGSEAFFGQGTRLTVV.

The CDR3 nucleotides read TGTGCCAGCAGTTATTCGTCTGAAGCTTTCTTT. It yields the protein CASSYSSEAFF. The chain links TRBV6-2 or TRBV6-3 to TRBJ1-1, with D unresolved. The germline V gene encodes CDR1 MNHEY and CDR2 SVGEGT. V lost 3 bases and J 6 bases, leaving 5 bases between the germline ends. The length of the CDR3 is 11 residues.